This T cell receptor beta chain was sequenced in a study of cytomegalovirus exposure and HLA in healthy donors. PCR employed 60 Vbeta and 13 Jbeta primers. Only in-frame clones appear in the TCRdb table, and some are missing; sequencing was by immunoSEQ multiplex PCR. This table has some 90,000 clones, around three quarters appearing once. The CDR3 covers 15 residues. With 5 bases clipped from V and 2 bases from J, the junction kept 3 bases outside the gene matches. Germline V CDR1 and CDR2: SGHTA, FQGNSA. Overall study findings and caveats: Researchers counted roughly 160 TCR beta chains as cytomegalovirus-associated.

Worth noting for this clone: Antigen specificity is unknown.

Material for sequencing was PBMCs. This TCR derives from a man in his forties in good health and CMV-seronegative. The chain employs TRBV7-2 and TRBJ2-1; 10 bases fit TRBD2. The CDR3 DNA follows: TGTGCCAGCAGCCTCACTAGCGGGGCCTACAATGAGCAGTTCTTC. Its protein is CASSLTSGAYNEQFF.